This is a list of T cell receptor beta chains from one sample in a study of post-analysis software for immune sequencing data. TCRdb used MiXCR to reprocess the PCR reads, holding one entry per CDR3 protein. The data show roughly 200,000 distinct CDR3 sequences, roughly 28% seen once. The sample consisted of blood. These TCRs come from a girl younger than 18 with multiple sclerosis. Both conserved end residues are part of each CDR3. The D gene is left open where the match is weak. For some rows the clone size is stated as once, few or many, or as a class when expanded; others skip it.

V	D	J	size	DNA	CDR3
TRBV5-1	.	TRBJ2-5	.	TGCGCCAGCAGCTTAGGGGACGGGGGCGAGACCCAGTACTTC	CASSLGDGGETQYF
TRBV20-1	TRBD1	TRBJ2-7	many	TGCAGTGCCATAGAGGGGACAGGTGGGGCCTACGAGCAGTACTTC	CSAIEGTGGAYEQYF
TRBV6-6	TRBD1	TRBJ1-1	.	TGTGCCAGCAGTTACGGAGGGGGCATGAACACTGAAGCTTTCTTT	CASSYGGGMNTEAFF
TRBV29-1	TRBD1	TRBJ1-1	.	TGCAGCGTTGAGACGAGGGGGCAGGACACTGGAGCTTTCTTT	CSVETRGQDTGAFF
TRBV5-1	.	TRBJ2-7	.	TGCGCCAGCAGCTTTAGCGGATCTTCCTACAATGAGCAGTACTTC	CASSFSGSSYNEQYF
TRBV14	.	TRBJ1-1	.	TGTGCCAGCAGCCCCCTCGGGACGGTCCCGGGGAACACTGAAGCTTTCTTT	CASSPLGTVPGNTEAFF
TRBV27	TRBD2	TRBJ2-7	.	TGTGCCAGCAAGACTAGCGGGGGAGGAGAGCAGTACTTC	CASKTSGGGEQYF
TRBV5-5	.	TRBJ1-3	few	TGTGCCAGCGCTGCGGCGGGACGGGGGGGTTCTGGAAACACCATATATTTT	CASAAAGRGGSGNTIYF
TRBV20-1	.	TRBJ1-2	.	TGCAGTGCTAGAGATACGGAGGGGCGCAGGGATGGCTGCACCTTC	CSARDTEGRRDGCTF
TRBV9	TRBD2	TRBJ2-5	few	TGTGCCAGCAGCGTAAGTCTTAGCGGGGGGGCTGAAGAGACCCAGTACTTC	CASSVSLSGGAEETQYF
TRBV4-1	.	TRBJ1-2	few	TGCGCCAGCAGCCAATTATGGTCGGGGGCTCGCTATGGCTACACCTTC	CASSQLWSGARYGYTF
TRBV5-5	.	TRBJ2-1	.	TGTGCCAGCAGCCTCTCCGCCGGATCCTACAATGAGCAGTTCTTC	CASSLSAGSYNEQFF
TRBV5-1	TRBD2	TRBJ2-4	.	TGCGCCAGCAGCGGGGGACTAGCGGGGCAGGTGGGAGAGACCAAAAACATTCAGTACTTC	CASSGGLAGQVGETKNIQYF
TRBV28	.	TRBJ1-1	few	TGTGCCAGCAGTTTTTGGCAGGAGGCTTTCTTT	CASSFWQEAFF
TRBV7-9	TRBD1	TRBJ1-4	many	TGTGCCAGCAGCCCGGGGACAGCTACTAATGAAAAACTGTTTTTT	CASSPGTATNEKLFF
TRBV5-1	.	TRBJ1-1	.	TGCGCCAGCAGCTTGGGGGTGAAGGGTGAAGCTTTCTTT	CASSLGVKGEAFF
TRBV6-5	TRBD1	TRBJ1-5	many	TGTGCCAGCGGGGGGACAGGGCCTAATCAGCCCCAGCATTTT	CASGGTGPNQPQHF
TRBV29-1	.	TRBJ1-1	.	TGCAGCGTTACAATAGGGGCGAACACTGAAGCTTTCTTT	CSVTIGANTEAFF
TRBV28	.	TRBJ2-5	.	TGTGCCAGCCGGCGCAGTTTGGAGACCCAGTACTTC	CASRRSLETQYF
TRBV13	TRBD1	TRBJ1-1	.	TGTGCCAGCGGAGACGGACAGGGGTACACTGAAGCTTTCTTT	CASGDGQGYTEAFF
TRBV20-1	.	TRBJ2-7	.	TGCAGTGCTAGATTGCGCCCCTACGAGCAGTACTTC	CSARLRPYEQYF
TRBV6-1	.	TRBJ2-1	.	TGTGCCAGCAGTGCGGGAGAGAACGGCAATGAGCAGTTCTTC	CASSAGENGNEQFF
TRBV12-3/TRBV12-4	TRBD2	TRBJ2-7	many	TGTGCCAGCAGTCGCGGGACTAGCGGGGTCTCCTACGAGCAGTACTTC	CASSRGTSGVSYEQYF
TRBV6-1	.	TRBJ2-1	.	TGTGCCAGCAGTGAAAACGGCAATGAGCAGTTCTTC	CASSENGNEQFF
TRBV20-1	TRBD1	TRBJ2-5	.	TGCAGTGCTAATCGACAGGGGGAAGAGACCCAGTACTTC	CSANRQGEETQYF
TRBV24-1	.	TRBJ2-1	.	TGTGCCACCAGTGAGGGGGGTGAGCAGTTCTTC	CATSEGGEQFF
TRBV7-9	.	TRBJ2-7	.	TGTGCCGGCAGCCTCGAATACGAGCAGTACTTC	CAGSLEYEQYF
TRBV29-1	TRBD2	TRBJ2-7	few	TGCAGCGCAGCCGGGACTAGCCCCACGGCATCCTACAATGAGCAGTACTTC	CSAAGTSPTASYNEQYF
TRBV6-1	TRBD1	TRBJ2-2	.	TGTGCCAGCAGCACCGGGACAGGGGGCACCGGGGAGCTGTTTTTT	CASSTGTGGTGELFF
TRBV12-3/TRBV12-4	TRBD1	TRBJ2-1	few	TGTGCCAGCATCAGGACAGGGGCGGGTGAGCAGTTCTTC	CASIRTGAGEQFF
TRBV18	.	TRBJ1-6	.	TGTGCCAGCTCACCAGGAGCGCGGGCCGATAATTCACCCCTCCACTTT	CASSPGARADNSPLHF
TRBV20-1	TRBD2	TRBJ2-7	few	TGCAGTGCTAGAGCAGTAGCGGGGGTCTCCTACGAGCAGTATTTC	CSARAVAGVSYEQYF
TRBV7-8	.	TRBJ2-7	.	TGTGCCAGCAGCTCCGGGGGCCGGGGAAACTCCTACGAGCAGTACTTC	CASSSGGRGNSYEQYF
TRBV28	TRBD2	TRBJ2-3	few	TGTGCCAGCACCCCTAGCGGAACTAGCACAGATACGCAGTATTTT	CASTPSGTSTDTQYF
TRBV12-3/TRBV12-4	TRBD2	TRBJ2-1	.	TGTGCCAGCAGTACGAGGGGAGGGTACAATGAGCGGTTCTTC	CASSTRGGYNERFF
TRBV15	.	TRBJ2-2	.	TGTGCCACCAGCCCCTGGGGGCAGGCGAACACCGGGGAGCTGTTTTTT	CATSPWGQANTGELFF
TRBV2	.	TRBJ1-2	few	TGTGCCCGCCCGAAGGGGGGCAGCCAGAAAGGGTATATGGGCTACACCTTC	CARPKGGSQKGYMGYTF